This is a list of T cell receptor beta chains from one sample in a study of blood T cell repertoires in COVID-19. Clones were read by immunoSEQ multiplex PCR, and TCRdb kept only the in-frame ones, dropping some. The sample yields 45,000 or so clones, about nine tenths seen once. Sequencing used peripheral blood. These receptor sequences come from a woman older than 75 in a cohort sampled during active or convalescent COVID-19. Both conserved end residues are part of each CDR3. D genes are given only for firm matches. Expanded clones get a size class; other rows say once, few or many, or leave the size out.

TRBJ1-1 | NA | TRBD1 | TRBV6-2/TRBV6-3 | TGTGCCAGCAGTGGACAGGGGAACACTGAAGCTTTCTTT | CASSGQGNTEAFF
TRBJ2-1 | NA | TRBD2 | TRBV5-6 | TGTGCCAGCAGCTTGGGGTTAGCGGGAACTGAGCAGTTCTTC | CASSLGLAGTEQFF
TRBJ2-6 | NA | NA | TRBV5-4 | TGTGCCAGCGGGCCTGGCGACTCTGGGGCCAACGTCCTGACTTTC | CASGPGDSGANVLTF
TRBJ2-1 | NA | TRBD1 | TRBV5-4 | TGTGCCAGCAGCCAGAGGCAGGGGGTTCGGAATGAGCAGTTCTTC | CASSQRQGVRNEQFF
TRBJ1-1 | few | NA | TRBV2 | TGTGCCAGCAGTGACGGACAGATGAACACTGAAGCTTTCTTT | CASSDGQMNTEAFF
TRBJ1-5 | NA | NA | TRBV5-5 | TGTGCCAGCAGCTTGGATGTCAGTCAGCCCCAGCATTTT | CASSLDVSQPQHF
TRBJ1-1 | once | NA | TRBV3-1/TRBV3-2 | TGTGCCAGCAGCCAAGGAGGTGGCTACACTGAAGCTTTCTTT | CASSQGGGYTEAFF
TRBJ1-1 | NA | NA | TRBV5-6 | TGTGCCAGCAGCTTGAGCTTCATCGGGGCTGAAGCTTTCTTT | CASSLSFIGAEAFF
TRBJ1-2 | NA | TRBD1 | TRBV19 | TGTGCCAGTAGTAACCGACAGGGGGGAAGGGGTTATGGCTACACCTTC | CASSNRQGGRGYGYTF
TRBJ1-1 | NA | TRBD1 | TRBV7-9 | TGTGCCAGCAGCTTCGACAGGGTAAGCACTGAAGCTTTCTTT | CASSFDRVSTEAFF
TRBJ2-7 | NA | NA | TRBV5-1 | TGCGCCAGCAGCTTTGTCCATCGGAGCGAGCAGTACTTC | CASSFVHRSEQYF
TRBJ1-2 | NA | TRBD1 | TRBV30 | TGTGCCTGGGCCCGGGACAGAGCTAACTATGGCTACACCTTC | CAWARDRANYGYTF
TRBJ2-3 | NA | TRBD2 | TRBV7-6 | TGTGCCAGCAGCTTAAAAATGAGCGGGAGTCCGGAAGATACGCAGTATTTT | CASSLKMSGSPEDTQYF
TRBJ2-5 | NA | TRBD2 | TRBV11-2 | TGTGCCAGCAGAGTGGGACTAGCGGAAGAGACCCAGTACTTC | CASRVGLAEETQYF
TRBJ1-2 | NA | NA | TRBV24-1 | TGTGCCACCCACCCGGGGAGCCCTGAGGAAGGCTACACCTTC | CATHPGSPEEGYTF
TRBJ2-1 | NA | TRBD1 | TRBV7-9 | TGTGCCAGCAGCCCCACAGGGGGCATCTACAATGAGCAGTTCTTC | CASSPTGGIYNEQFF
TRBJ2-1 | once | TRBD1 | TRBV7-2 | TGTGCCAGCAGCGACATACAGGGGGCAGGTGAGCAGTTCTTC | CASSDIQGAGEQFF
TRBJ1-2 | NA | TRBD1 | TRBV5-6 | TGTGCCAGCAGCCCCCAAGGGGGGACAGCTATCTATGGCTACACCTTC | CASSPQGGTAIYGYTF
TRBJ1-1 | NA | NA | TRBV6-2/TRBV6-3 | TGTGCCAGCAGACCTACCAGGGGTATGAACACTGAAGCTTTCTTT | CASRPTRGMNTEAFF
TRBJ2-3 | few | NA | TRBV21-1 | TGTGCCAGCAGCGGCAAAGAGCGGGAGAATAGAATAGATACGCAGTATTTT | CASSGKERENRIDTQYF
TRBJ2-7 | NA | TRBD2 | TRBV7-2 | TGTGCCAGCAGCTTCCAGGGGACTAGCGGTAACGAGCAGTACTTC | CASSFQGTSGNEQYF
TRBJ2-1 | NA | NA | TRBV7-3 | TGTGCCAGCAGCTTAAGGGCCGGACTCGAGGACAATGAGCAGTTCTTC | CASSLRAGLEDNEQFF
TRBJ1-1 | NA | NA | TRBV9 | TGTGCCAGCAGCGTAGACGGGGGTATTAGGACTGAAGCTTTCTTT | CASSVDGGIRTEAFF
TRBJ2-3 | NA | NA | TRBV5-4 | TGTGCCAGCAGCTTTCGGGCAGGGAGCACAGATACGCAGTATTTT | CASSFRAGSTDTQYF
TRBJ2-2 | once | TRBD1 | TRBV19 | TGTGCCAGTAGTTCAAGGACAGGTAACACCGGGGAGCTGTTTTTT | CASSSRTGNTGELFF
TRBJ1-6 | NA | TRBD1 | TRBV7-3 | TGTGCCAGCAGCGTTACAGGGGTAAATTCACCCCTCCACTTT | CASSVTGVNSPLHF
TRBJ1-5 | once | NA | TRBV28 | TGTGCCAGCAGTCACGAGTCCCGGAGAGGTCAGCCCCAGCATTTT | CASSHESRRGQPQHF
TRBJ2-5 | once | NA | TRBV2 | TGTGCCAGCAGCGCAGGGTCAGGGGAGACCCAGTACTTC | CASSAGSGETQYF
TRBJ1-6 | NA | NA | TRBV6-5 | TGTGCCAGCTCTCAGGGTGGCTATAATTCACCCCTCCACTTT | CASSQGGYNSPLHF
TRBJ2-3 | once | NA | TRBV10-2 | TGCGCCACCATTTCCCCCTTACAGAGAACGCAGTATTTT | CATISPLQRTQYF
TRBJ2-2 | NA | NA | TRBV7-2 | TGTGCCAGCATAAACACCGGGGAGCTGTTTTTT | CASINTGELFF
TRBJ1-4 | NA | NA | TRBV7-8 | TGTGCCAGCAGCTCCCGACAGGCAACTAATGAAAAACTGTTTTTT | CASSSRQATNEKLFF
TRBJ2-5 | NA | TRBD2 | TRBV10-2 | TGCGCCAGCGGCCAGCGGGGCCAAGAGACCCAGTACTTC | CASGQRGQETQYF
TRBJ1-6 | NA | TRBD1 | TRBV27 | TGTGCCAGCACCCTCAGGGGGCTTAATTCACCCCTCCACTTT | CASTLRGLNSPLHF
TRBJ1-1 | NA | NA | TRBV7-2 | TGTGCCAGCAGCCGTCAGACACTTGATGGCACTGAAGCTTTCTTT | CASSRQTLDGTEAFF
TRBJ2-1 | NA | TRBD2 | TRBV5-4 | TGTGCCAGCAGCTTGGAAGGCGGGGGGGCTAGGAATGAGCAGTTCTTC | CASSLEGGGARNEQFF
TRBJ1-1 | NA | NA | TRBV7-9 | TGTGCCAGCAGCTACCGACAGAACCCCGAAGCTTTCTTT | CASSYRQNPEAFF
TRBJ1-2 | NA | NA | TRBV6-5 | TGTGCCAGCAGTTACTCGGGCGGGGGCGACTATGGCTACACCTTC | CASSYSGGGDYGYTF
TRBJ2-7 | NA | TRBD1 | TRBV23-1 | TGCGCCAGCAGTCGAAACAGGGGGTGGAAAGGGAGGTCCTACGAGCAGTACTTC | CASSRNRGWKGRSYEQYF
TRBJ2-5 | NA | TRBD2 | TRBV9 | TGTGCCAGCAGCGTAGGGACTAGCGGGCTACTAGAGACCCAGTACTTC | CASSVGTSGLLETQYF
TRBJ1-5 | NA | NA | TRBV5-5 | TGTGCCAGCAGCTTGTCAATAACAGGGAGTGGCCAGCCCCAGCATTTT | CASSLSITGSGQPQHF
TRBJ1-6 | NA | NA | TRBV11-2 | TGTGCCAGCAGCCCGGGGTTAGTTTCGTATTCACCCCTCCACTTT | CASSPGLVSYSPLHF
TRBJ2-7 | NA | NA | TRBV28 | TGTGCCAGCAGGGCGGGGAGAAGGGTCTACGAGCAGTACTTC | CASRAGRRVYEQYF
TRBJ1-1 | NA | NA | TRBV11-2 | TGTGCCAGCAGCGGACAAGGTTCGCCTGAAGCTTTCTTT | CASSGQGSPEAFF
TRBJ1-3 | NA | NA | TRBV6-4 | TGTGCCAGCAGTGAAGGGTTAGGGGACACCATATATTTT | CASSEGLGDTIYF
TRBJ1-6 | NA | TRBD1 | TRBV7-6 | TGTGCCAGCAGCTCCGACAGGGGTTTATCGCCCCTCCACTTT | CASSSDRGLSPLHF
TRBJ1-4 | NA | NA | TRBV19 | TGTGCCAGTACCTTTCCCCCCCCGGGAAATGAAAAACTGTTTTTT | CASTFPPPGNEKLFF
TRBJ1-2 | NA | TRBD1 | TRBV2 | TGTGCCAGCACGGAAGTAGACAGGGCCCGTTATGGCTACACCTTC | CASTEVDRARYGYTF
TRBJ1-5 | NA | TRBD1 | TRBV15 | TGTGCCACCAGCAGCGGGACAGGGTCCCAACCCCAGCATTTT | CATSSGTGSQPQHF
TRBJ2-5 | medium-sized | TRBD1 | TRBV29-1 | TGCAGCGCAGACTTCGGACAGGGAAAAGAGACCCAGTACTTC | CSADFGQGKETQYF
TRBJ1-6 | NA | NA | TRBV30 | TGTGCCTGGAGTGGAACACGCCATTCACCCCTCCACTTT | CAWSGTRHSPLHF
TRBJ2-7 | NA | NA | TRBV28 | TGTGCCACCAGGACAGAGTACTACGAGCAGTACTTC | CATRTEYYEQYF